This entry lists 7 T cell receptor beta chains sequenced from one sample in a study of cytomegalovirus exposure and HLA in healthy donors. Researchers ran the PCR with 60 Vbeta and 13 Jbeta primers. Measured with immunoSEQ multiplex PCR; TCRdb has only the in-frame clones, and not every one. The data contain about 180,000 clones, more than 65% of them singletons. The sample consisted of PBMCs. These receptors originate from a man aged 25-45 years in good health and CMV-seronegative.

The rearrangement joins TRBV7-8 to TRBJ1-2; D might be TRBD1 (5 bases). This CDR3 comprises 15 residues. V was pared by 3 bases and J by 4 bases, with 15 bases between. Germline assignment: CDR1 SGHVS and CDR2 FQNEAQ. The CDR3 DNA is TGTGCCAGCAGCTTTGATGACAGTGACATCTATGGCTACACCTTC. This codes for CASSFDDSDIYGYTF.

The V call is TRBV30, the J call TRBJ2-1, with 10 bases that match TRBD2. V trimming: 0 bases; J trimming: 6 bases; junction bases outside the gene matches: 8. Germline lookup yields CDR1 GTSNPN and CDR2 SVGIG (reference sequence). The CDR3 extends over 16 amino acids. The CDR3 coding sequence is TGTGCCTGGAGTGTACTCTCTAGCGGGAGTATCAATGAGCAGTTCTTC. It specifies CAWSVLSSGSINEQFF.

The chain joins TRBV19 to TRBJ2-1; no reliable D call. Germline assignment: CDR1 LNHDA and CDR2 SQIVND (reference sequence). V lost 4 bases to trimming and J lost 5 bases, with 12 bases between them. The CDR3 is 14 residues long. The CDR3 coding sequence is TGTGCCAGTAGTAGGAGTGCCACGGACAATGAGCAGTTCTTC. Protein product: CASSRSATDNEQFF. The full variable domain, in which reference TRBV19 and TRBJ2-1 provide the parts outside the CDR3, is DGGITQSPKYLFRKEGQNVTLSCEQNLNHDAMYWYRQDPGQGLRLIYYSQIVNDFQKGDIAEGYSVSREKKESFPLTVTSAQKNPTAFYLCASSRSATDNEQFFGPGTRLTVL.

The chain employs TRBV18 and TRBJ1-4, with D tentatively TRBD1 (5 bases). V was clipped by 2 bases and J by 8 bases, with 12 bases between them. CDR3 length: 14 residues. Looked up from germline, CDR1 is KGHSH and CDR2 is LQKENI. As DNA, the CDR3 is TGTGCCAGCTCACCATCACAGGTTTGGGAAAAACTGTTTTTT. Protein sequence: CASSPSQVWEKLFF.

The chain carries TRBV19 and TRBJ2-2, with 12 nucleotides matching TRBD1. The CDR3 totals 16 residues. The V and J ends lost 4 bases and 5 bases, in that order; junction bases with no gene match: 5. CDR1 is LNHDA, CDR2 SQIVND, per germline (reference sequence). This chain's CDR3 is CASSTRDRGQTGELFF. In nucleotides, the CDR3 is TGTGCCAGTAGTACCCGGGACAGGGGGCAAACCGGGGAGCTGTTTTTT.

The chain uses TRBV20-1 and TRBJ2-6, with a possible D match to TRBD2 (6 bases). CDR3 length: 11 amino acids. Trimming stripped 4 bases from V and 9 bases from J, with 7 bases between. Germline V lookup: CDR1 DFQATT, CDR2 SNEGSKA (reference sequence). CDR3 protein: CSAKGLNVLTF. The CDR3 DNA is TGCAGTGCTAAGGGACTCAACGTCCTGACTTTC.

This clone was recorded a few times. This chain uses TRBV5-1 with TRBJ2-7, with 9 bases lining up with TRBD2. From germline, CDR1 is SGHRS and CDR2 YFSETQ. Trimming removed 0 bases from V and 6 bases from J; junction bases left unmatched: 10. CDR3 size: 16 residues. In DNA, the CDR3 is TGCGCCAGCAGCTTGGGGTCGACTAGCGGCACTGGCGAGCAGTACTTC. Its protein is CASSLGSTSGTGEQYF.